This entry is about one TCR beta chain. This CDR3 has 13 amino acids. Trimming removed 6 bases from V and 0 bases from J, with 9 bases in between. Per the germline V gene, CDR1 is DFQATT and CDR2 is SNEGSKA (reference sequence). Researchers amplified the TCR beta CDR3 regions from RNA transcripts. Researchers ran a first-round RT-PCR on the TCR CDR3 using the HTBI primer set. TCRdb called the multiplex PCR reads again in MiXCR, with one record for every CDR3 protein. The data contain 600,000 or so distinct CDR3 sequences, under 20% of them singletons. This sample was taken from a study of T cells in Graves' hyperthyroidism and ophthalmopathy.

The receptor was isolated from a woman aged 30 to 39 with Graves' hyperthyroidism. The chain recombines TRBV20-1 with TRBJ2-1; D is unclear. The sample consisted of blood. The CDR3 loop is CSALQSSYNEQFF. In DNA, the CDR3 is TGCAGTGCCCTGCAGAGCTCCTACAATGAGCAGTTCTTC.